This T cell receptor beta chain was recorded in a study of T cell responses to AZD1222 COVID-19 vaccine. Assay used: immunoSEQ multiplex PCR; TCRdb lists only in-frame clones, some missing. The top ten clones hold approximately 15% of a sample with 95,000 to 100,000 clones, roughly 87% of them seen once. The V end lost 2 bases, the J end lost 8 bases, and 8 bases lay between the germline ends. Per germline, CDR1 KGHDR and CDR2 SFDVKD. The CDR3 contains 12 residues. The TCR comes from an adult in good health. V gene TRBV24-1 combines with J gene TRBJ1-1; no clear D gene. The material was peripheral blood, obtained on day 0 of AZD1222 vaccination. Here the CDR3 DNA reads TGTGCCACCAGTGATTCATCCCAAGAAGCTTTCTTT. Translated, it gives CATSDSSQEAFF.